Following are 21 T cell receptor beta chains from one sample sequenced in a study of blood T cell repertoires in COVID-19. The table came from immunoSEQ multiplex PCR; TCRdb's copy has only in-frame clones and leaves some out. The table includes approximately 300,000 clones, roughly 90% detected once. The sample comprised peripheral blood. The receptor source for this set is a woman aged 25-40 years with COVID-19, enrolled during active disease.

This chain links TRBV7-9 with TRBJ1-1, with a weak D call TRBD1 (6 bases). Trimming cost V 5 bases and J 1 base, with 14 bases left between them. The germline V gene has CDR1 SEHNR and CDR2 FQNEAQ (reference sequence). The CDR3 is 15 residues long. CDR3 amino acids: CASSPTGFWNTEAFF. DNA for the CDR3: TGTGCCAGCAGCCCAACAGGGTTTTGGAACACTGAAGCTTTCTTT.

CDR3 nucleotide sequence: TGTGCCAGCAGCCTTCCCGGACTCTTCCGGACCCAGTACTTC. The encoded protein is CASSLPGLFRTQYF. The chain uses TRBV14 and TRBJ2-5; tentatively, D is TRBD2 (5 bases). Germline CDR1 is SGHDN and CDR2 is FVKESK. The CDR3 loop spans 14 amino acids. The V gene lost 4 bases and the J gene lost 7 bases, with 16 bases spanning the gap.

The rearrangement joins TRBV19 to TRBJ1-5, with 10 positions matching TRBD1. CDR1 and CDR2 from the germline V gene are LNHDA and SQIVND (reference sequence). This CDR3 spans 15 amino acids. Trimming removed 10 bases from V and 5 bases from J; junction bases left unmatched: 11. For the CDR3, the DNA is TGTGCCACAGAAGACCTCGGGACAGGGGATCAGCCCCAGCATTTT. This encodes CATEDLGTGDQPQHF.

The rearrangement uses TRBV10-3 and TRBJ1-1, with TRBD1 matching over 8 bases. The germline gives CDR1 ENHRY, CDR2 SYGVKD. The V and J ends lost 6 bases and 6 bases, in that order; junction bases with no gene match: 6. The CDR3 contains 13 residues. This CDR3 reads CAIRQQGVAEAFF. The DNA of the CDR3 is TGTGCCATCAGACAACAGGGGGTAGCTGAAGCTTTCTTT.

The V call is TRBV30, the J call TRBJ1-2; maybe TRBD1 (5 bases). This CDR3 has 13 amino acids. Trimming took 1 base from V and 5 from J, leaving 11 bases between them. Germline V gene data show CDR1 as GTSNPN and CDR2 as SVGIG (reference sequence). CDR3: CAWSDRLEYGYTF. The CDR3, as DNA: TGTGCCTGGAGTGACAGGCTAGAGTATGGCTACACCTTC.

The chain joins TRBV24-1 to TRBJ2-5; no clear D. V was cut by 4 bases and J by 5 bases, with 13 bases left in between. Germline V CDR1 and CDR2: KGHDR, SFDVKD. The CDR3 consists of 14 residues. CDR3 amino acids: CATSESTTIETQYF. The CDR3, as DNA: TGTGCCACCAGTGAGTCCACGACAATTGAGACCCAGTACTTC.

The V and J genes are TRBV7-9 and TRBJ1-1; TRBD1 agrees at 8 bases. The germline gives CDR1 SEHNR, CDR2 FQNEAQ (reference sequence). The V gene end was trimmed by 1 base and the J gene end by 5 bases; junction bases not matched to a gene: 9. This CDR3 region has 16 residues. CDR3: CASSLGLTGVWTEAFF. In nucleotides, the CDR3 is TGTGCCAGCAGCTTAGGACTGACAGGGGTGTGGACTGAAGCTTTCTTT. Full variable domain (missing parts from reference TRBV7-9 and TRBJ1-1): DTGVSQNPRHKITKRGQNVTFRCDPISEHNRLYWYRQTLGQGPEFLTYFQNEAQLEKSRLLSDRFSAERPKGSFSTLEIQRTEQGDSAMYLCASSLGLTGVWTEAFFGQGTRLTVV.

The chain recombines TRBV10-3 with TRBJ1-3, with D maybe TRBD1 (6 bases). The CDR3 has 14 amino acids. V was pared by 2 bases and J by 2 bases, with 7 bases between. Per germline, CDR1 ENHRY and CDR2 SYGVKD. The CDR3 bases are TGTGCCATCAGTGAGACAGGGACTGGAAACACCATATATTTT. This encodes CAISETGTGNTIYF.

V is TRBV10-3 and J is TRBJ2-3, with 14 bases that match TRBD2. This CDR3 contains 17 residues. Trimming at V came to 2 bases and at J to 5 bases, leaving 6 bases not matched to a gene. Germline CDR1 and CDR2: ENHRY and SYGVKD. The DNA for the CDR3 is TGTGCCATCAGTGAGCCGGGACTAGCGGGAGAGGGAGATACGCAGTATTTT. Its protein product is CAISEPGLAGEGDTQYF.

V usage is TRBV5-1 and J usage is TRBJ2-3; a weak D match, TRBD2 (6 bases). Trimming removed 5 bases from V and 2 bases from J, with 18 bases in between. There are 16 residues in the CDR3. The germline CDR1 and CDR2 sequences are SGHRS and YFSETQ. CDR3 protein: CASRLGSSDLTDTQYF. The CDR3, as DNA: TGCGCCAGCAGACTTGGGTCTAGCGACCTCACAGATACGCAGTATTTT. Full variable domain (rest looked up from reference TRBV5-1 and TRBJ2-3): KAGVTQTPRYLIKTRGQQVTLSCSPISGHRSVSWYQQTPGQGLQFLFEYFSETQRNKGNFPGRFSGRQFSNSRSEMNVSTLELGDSALYLCASRLGSSDLTDTQYFGPGTRLTVL.

The V call is TRBV6-1, the J call TRBJ2-7; TRBD2 might be the D (6 bases). CDR1 MNHNS and CDR2 SASEGT come from the germline V gene. Trimming took 2 bases from V and 5 from J, leaving 16 bases between them. CDR3 length: 15 amino acids. The CDR3 bases are TGTGCCAGCAGTGAAAAAGAGGCAGGCGGGAACGAGCAGTACTTC. It specifies CASSEKEAGGNEQYF.

The gene calls are TRBV7-9 and TRBJ2-1; D is undetermined. CDR1 is SEHNR and CDR2 is FQNEAQ in the germline V gene (reference sequence). The V gene lost 0 bases and the J gene lost 8 bases, with 17 bases spanning the gap. The CDR3 extends over 16 amino acids. The CDR3 loop reads CASSLATPSGDDEQFF. Written as DNA, the CDR3 is TGTGCCAGCAGCTTAGCGACGCCTAGTGGTGACGATGAGCAGTTCTTC.

V and J are TRBV7-9 and TRBJ2-3; TRBD1 might be the D (6 bases). CDR1 and CDR2 from the germline V gene are SEHNR and FQNEAQ (reference sequence). This CDR3 is 18 amino acids long. Trimming cost V 5 bases and J 2 bases, with 23 bases left between them. The CDR3 nucleotides are TGTGCCAGCAGCCCCCTAACAGGGCCTCAGAGGGACACAGATACGCAGTATTTT. It is translated as CASSPLTGPQRDTDTQYF.

The DNA for the CDR3 is TGTGCCAGCAGCTTGGGTAGTCTTGGTGCAGAGACCCAGTACTTC. Protein product: CASSLGSLGAETQYF. The V and J genes are TRBV5-6 and TRBJ2-5; D is ambiguous. Trimming stripped 0 bases from V and 4 bases from J, with 13 bases between. Germline CDR1 and CDR2: SGHDT and YYEEEE. CDR3 length equals 15 residues. The entire variable domain, with the rest obtained from reference TRBV5-6 and TRBJ2-5, is as follows: DAGVTQSPTHLIKTRGQQVTLRCSPKSGHDTVSWYQQALGQGPQFIFQYYEEEERQRGNFPDRFSGHQFPNYSSELNVNALLLGDSALYLCASSLGSLGAETQYFGPGTRLLVL.

The chain uses TRBV28 and TRBJ2-7; 12 positions match TRBD1. The CDR3 covers 15 residues. The trim removed 6 bases at V and 9 bases at J, leaving 12 bases unmatched. In germline, CDR1 is MDHEN, CDR2 SYDVKM. This CDR3 is CASSHPGQGAWGQYF. CDR3 nucleotides: TGTGCCAGCAGCCATCCGGGACAGGGGGCATGGGGGCAGTACTTC.

The J gene is TRBJ2-6, the V gene TRBV5-1; no clear D gene. The CDR3 sequence is 14 residues long. CDR1 is SGHRS, CDR2 YFSETQ, per germline. V was trimmed by 3 bases and J by 4 bases, leaving 8 bases between them. CDR3: CASSSSVGANVLTF. Here the CDR3 DNA reads TGCGCCAGCAGCTCCAGCGTGGGGGCCAACGTCCTGACTTTC.

The chain recombines TRBV20-1 with TRBJ2-2; D uncertain. V was shortened by 2 bases and J by 5 bases, with 3 bases between the two germline ends. The CDR3 extends over 11 amino acids. Germline-derived CDR1 and CDR2 are DFQATT and SNEGSKA (reference sequence). CDR3: CSARYTGELFF. The CDR3 nucleotides are TGCAGTGCTAGATATACCGGGGAGCTGTTTTTT.

The chain links TRBV11-3 to TRBJ1-3; D gene uncertain. CDR1 is SGHNT and CDR2 is YENEEA in the germline V gene. The length of the CDR3 is 12 residues. Trimming shortened V by 5 bases and J by 3 bases, and 5 bases separated the two germline ends. The CDR3 spells CASSQNGNTIYF. CDR3 in DNA: TGTGCCAGCAGCCAGAATGGAAACACCATATATTTT.

V gene TRBV18 combines with J gene TRBJ2-2; tentatively, D is TRBD2 (5 bases). The CDR3 sequence is 15 residues long. Germline V gene sequence: CDR1 KGHSH, CDR2 LQKENI. V gave up 2 bases and J gave up 6 bases, with 13 bases separating them. The CDR3 protein is CASSPNRGNPGELFF. CDR3 DNA sequence: TGTGCCAGCTCACCAAATCGGGGAAACCCCGGGGAGCTGTTTTTT.

The chain recombines TRBV19 with TRBJ2-2; D is possibly TRBD2 (6 bases). CDR1 is LNHDA, CDR2 SQIVND, per germline (reference sequence). V dropped 6 bases and J dropped 5 bases, with 13 bases sitting between them. The length of the CDR3 is 14 residues. CDR3 in amino acids: CASSLGGVTGELFF. CDR3 sequence (DNA): TGTGCCAGTAGCCTTGGAGGGGTAACCGGGGAGCTGTTTTTT.

The rearrangement joins TRBV7-2 to TRBJ2-7; TRBD2 is a possible D gene (5 bases). Trimming shortened V by 1 base and J by 2 bases, and 15 bases separated the two germline ends. CDR3 size: 16 residues. From germline, CDR1 is SGHTA and CDR2 FQGNSA. The CDR3 loop is CASSLGLSGPAYEQYF. CDR3 nucleotide sequence: TGTGCCAGCAGCTTAGGACTGAGCGGACCCGCCTACGAGCAGTACTTC.